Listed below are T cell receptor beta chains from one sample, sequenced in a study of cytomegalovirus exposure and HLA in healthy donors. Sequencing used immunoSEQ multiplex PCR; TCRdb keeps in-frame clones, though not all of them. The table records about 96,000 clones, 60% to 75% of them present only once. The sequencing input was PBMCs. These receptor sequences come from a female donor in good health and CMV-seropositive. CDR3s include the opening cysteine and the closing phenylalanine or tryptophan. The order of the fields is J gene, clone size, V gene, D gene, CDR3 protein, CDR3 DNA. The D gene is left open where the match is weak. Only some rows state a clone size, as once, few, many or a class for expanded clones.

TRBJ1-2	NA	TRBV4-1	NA	CASSQDSATIRRGYTF	TGCGCCAGCAGCCAAGATAGTGCGACAATAAGACGGGGCTACACCTTC
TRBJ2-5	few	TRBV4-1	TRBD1	CASSQAGGAGETQYF	TGCGCCAGCAGCCAGGCAGGGGGCGCGGGGGAGACCCAGTACTTC
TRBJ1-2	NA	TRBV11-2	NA	CASSFRGFGGGYTF	TGTGCCAGCAGCTTCCGCGGGTTCGGAGGTGGCTACACCTTC
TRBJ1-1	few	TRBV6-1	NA	CATQRNLNTEAFF	TGTGCCACACAACGAAATTTGAACACTGAAGCTTTCTTT
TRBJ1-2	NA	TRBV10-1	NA	CASSGSGLNYGYTF	TGCGCCAGCAGTGGATCTGGGCTCAACTATGGCTACACCTTC
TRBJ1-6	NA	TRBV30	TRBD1	CASPVGQPNSPLHF	TGTGCCTCCCCGGTGGGACAGCCAAATTCACCCCTCCACTTT
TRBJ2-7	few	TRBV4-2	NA	CASSQEVEIAYEQYF	TGTGCCAGCAGCCAAGAGGTAGAGATTGCCTACGAGCAGTACTTC
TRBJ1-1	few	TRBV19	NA	CASSVDSMNTEAFF	TGTGCCAGTAGTGTCGACAGTATGAACACTGAAGCTTTCTTT
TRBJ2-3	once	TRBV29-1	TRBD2	CSVGRGSGTDTQYF	TGCAGCGTTGGACGCGGGAGTGGAACAGATACGCAGTATTTT
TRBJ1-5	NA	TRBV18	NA	CASSPDRTQGQPQHF	TGTGCCAGCTCACCAGACAGAACGCAAGGGCAGCCCCAGCATTTT
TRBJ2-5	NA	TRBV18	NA	CASSPYREETQYF	TGTGCCAGCTCACCCTACAGGGAAGAGACCCAGTACTTC
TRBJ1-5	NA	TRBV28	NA	CASSLVLGGNQPQHF	TGTGCCAGCAGTTTAGTTCTCGGGGGGAACCAGCCCCAGCATTTT
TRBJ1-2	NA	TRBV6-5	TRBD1	CASSRTGEFNYGYTF	TGTGCCAGCAGTCGTACAGGGGAATTCAACTATGGCTACACCTTC
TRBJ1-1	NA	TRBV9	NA	CASSVMTDMNTEAFF	TGTGCCAGCAGCGTCATGACAGATATGAACACTGAAGCTTTCTTT
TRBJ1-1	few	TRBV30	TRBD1	CACYNRDRWAAFF	TGTGCCTGTTACAACAGGGACAGGTGGGCAGCTTTCTTT
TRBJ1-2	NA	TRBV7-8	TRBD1	CASSLERQGAINYGYTF	TGTGCCAGCAGCTTAGAGCGACAGGGGGCGATTAACTATGGCTACACCTTC
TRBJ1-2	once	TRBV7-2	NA	CASSQSKTTDYTF	TGTGCCAGCAGCCAAAGTAAGACTACGGACTACACCTTC
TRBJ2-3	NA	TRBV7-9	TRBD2	CASSLRGNLLDTQYF	TGTGCCAGCAGCTTGCGGGGGAACCTTCTTGATACGCAGTATTTT
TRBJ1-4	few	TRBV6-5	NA	CASSYSVGGFNEKLFF	TGTGCCAGCAGTTACTCGGTTGGAGGCTTTAATGAAAAACTGTTTTTT
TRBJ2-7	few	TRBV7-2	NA	CASSAVRGYEQYF	TGTGCCAGCAGCGCCGTGCGCGGCTACGAGCAGTACTTC
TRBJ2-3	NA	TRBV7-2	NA	CASSLGDLAVPDTQYF	TGTGCCAGCAGCTTAGGAGACTTAGCGGTGCCAGATACGCAGTATTTT
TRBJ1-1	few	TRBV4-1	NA	CASSQGSSSYTEAFF	TGCGCCAGCAGCCAAGGGTCCAGTTCTTACACTGAAGCTTTCTTT
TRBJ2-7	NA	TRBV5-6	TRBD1	CASSGPGQWRSEQYF	TGTGCCAGCAGCGGGCCGGGACAGTGGCGATCCGAGCAGTACTTC
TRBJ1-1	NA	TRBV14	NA	CASSQAGEGTEAFF	TGTGCCAGCAGCCAAGCAGGGGAGGGGACTGAAGCTTTCTTT
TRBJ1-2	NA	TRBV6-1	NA	CASSEHDRFGYTF	TGTGCCAGCAGTGAACACGACAGATTTGGCTACACCTTC
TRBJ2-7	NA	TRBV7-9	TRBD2	CASSWGGSGGPLPHYEQYF	TGTGCCAGCAGCTGGGGAGGTAGCGGGGGGCCTCTTCCTCACTACGAGCAGTACTTC
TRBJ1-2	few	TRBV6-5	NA	CASNGGRYDGYTF	TGTGCCAGCAACGGAGGGAGATACGATGGCTACACCTTC
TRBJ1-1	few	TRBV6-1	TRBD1	CASKGQGILNTEAFF	TGTGCCAGCAAGGGACAGGGGATCCTCAACACTGAAGCTTTCTTT
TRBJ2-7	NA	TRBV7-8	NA	CASSLELVFHEQYF	TGTGCCAGCAGCTTAGAACTAGTTTTCCACGAGCAGTACTTC
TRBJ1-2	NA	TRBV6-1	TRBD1	CASSGTAAYGYTF	TGTGCCAGCTCGGGGACAGCGGCCTATGGCTACACCTTC
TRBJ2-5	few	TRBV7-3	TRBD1	CASSSWDRGVETQYF	TGTGCCAGCAGCTCCTGGGACAGGGGGGTGGAGACCCAGTACTTC
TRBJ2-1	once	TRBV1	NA	CTSSQGGLAGENEQFF	TGCACCAGCAGCCAGGGGGGACTAGCGGGAGAGAATGAGCAGTTCTTC
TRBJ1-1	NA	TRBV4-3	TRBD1	CASSQTQGARTEAFF	TGCGCCAGCAGCCAGACACAGGGGGCGCGGACTGAAGCTTTCTTT
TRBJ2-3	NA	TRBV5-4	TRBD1	CASSAPQGLGDTQYF	TGTGCCAGCAGCGCACCACAGGGGTTGGGGGATACGCAGTATTTT
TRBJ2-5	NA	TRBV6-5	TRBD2	CASSRAGVRGGAQYF	TGTGCCAGCAGTCGGGCCGGGGTCCGGGGGGGGGCCCAGTACTTC
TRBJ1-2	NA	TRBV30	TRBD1	CAWDRQGRGYTF	TGTGCCTGGGATCGACAGGGTCGGGGCTACACCTTC
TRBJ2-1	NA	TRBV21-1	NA	CASSKLRGSYNEQFF	TGTGCCAGCAGCAAATTGCGGGGCTCCTACAATGAGCAGTTCTTC
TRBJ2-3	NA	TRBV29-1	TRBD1	CSVDRGTGGWVDTQYF	TGCAGCGTTGATAGGGGGACAGGGGGATGGGTAGATACGCAGTATTTT
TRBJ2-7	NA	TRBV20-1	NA	CSGEKTYEQYF	TGCAGTGGAGAGAAAACCTACGAGCAGTACTTC
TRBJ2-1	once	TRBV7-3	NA	CASSLSRDNEQFF	TGTGCCAGCAGCTTAAGTCGTGACAATGAGCAGTTCTTC
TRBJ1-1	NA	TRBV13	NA	CASSLKRGMNTEAFF	TGTGCCAGCAGCTTAAAACGGGGGATGAACACTGAAGCTTTCTTT
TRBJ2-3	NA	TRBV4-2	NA	CASSISRGGGPSTDTQYF	TGTGCCAGCAGCATTTCCCGCGGGGGCGGGCCTAGCACAGATACGCAGTATTTT
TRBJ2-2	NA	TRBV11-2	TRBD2	CASSFWGGRGELFF	TGTGCCAGCAGCTTTTGGGGGGGTCGCGGGGAGCTGTTTTTT
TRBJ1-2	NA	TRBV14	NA	CASSQEKVGGSYGYTF	TGTGCCAGCAGCCAAGAAAAGGTTGGCGGTTCCTATGGCTACACCTTC
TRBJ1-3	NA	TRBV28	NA	CASSFSGGGNTIYF	TGTGCCAGCAGTTTCTCGGGAGGTGGAAACACCATATATTTT
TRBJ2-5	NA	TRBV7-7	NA	CASSLVFGETQYF	TGTGCTAGCAGCTTAGTGTTCGGGGAGACCCAGTACTTC
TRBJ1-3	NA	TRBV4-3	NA	CASSQDLSGAGNTIYF	TGCGCCAGCAGCCAAGATCTGTCAGGGGCTGGAAACACCATATATTTT
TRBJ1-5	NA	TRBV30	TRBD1	CAWSPGTGDQPQHF	TGTGCCTGGAGTCCCGGGACAGGGGACCAGCCCCAGCATTTT
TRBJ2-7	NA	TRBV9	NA	CASSVGGLKGDEQYF	TGTGCCAGCAGCGTAGGAGGACTCAAGGGAGACGAGCAGTACTTC
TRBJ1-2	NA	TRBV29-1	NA	CSVEAGGYNYGYTF	TGCAGCGTCGAGGCGGGGGGCTATAACTATGGCTACACCTTC
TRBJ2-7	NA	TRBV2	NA	CASSGVSVDYEQYF	TGTGCCAGCAGTGGAGTCAGCGTTGACTACGAGCAGTACTTC
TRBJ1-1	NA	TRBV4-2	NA	CASSQNRVTEAFF	TGTGCCAGCAGCCAAAACAGGGTAACTGAAGCTTTCTTT